This T cell receptor (beta chain) was captured in a study of radiotherapy plus CTLA-4 blockade in lung cancer. Turning to the study itself: Objective responses were seen in around 20% of patients, disease control in 31%.

Looked up from germline, CDR1 is SGHRS and CDR2 is YFSETQ. Trimming pared 4 bases from V and 5 bases from J, leaving 25 bases between. The CDR3 has 17 amino acids. General observations from the study: The best predictor of response was reported to be early blood T cell clone dynamics, with interferon-beta.

As regards this clone: Its antigen is still unknown.

The study gave focal radiation plus ipilimumab CTLA-4 blockade to patients with chemo-refractory metastatic non-small-cell lung cancer. TCRdb's table, derived via immunoSEQ multiplex PCR, lists solely in-frame clones and lacks some. The sample holds 55,000 to 85,000 clones; approximately 79% are singletons and the top ten take about 16%. This receptor was identified in a human donor with non-small cell lung cancer whose response to radiotherapy plus ipilimumab could not be evaluated. Some clones in this sample may be carry-over from other donors' samples. The V gene is TRBV5-1, the J gene TRBJ2-7; TRBD2 might be the D (6 bases). Here the sequenced sample was peripheral blood, taken from a patient treated with radiotherapy plus ipilimumab. The CDR3 here is CASSPPGGDLRFHEQYF. The DNA for the CDR3 is TGCGCCAGCAGCCCCCCCGGCGGGGACCTACGGTTCCACGAGCAGTACTTC.